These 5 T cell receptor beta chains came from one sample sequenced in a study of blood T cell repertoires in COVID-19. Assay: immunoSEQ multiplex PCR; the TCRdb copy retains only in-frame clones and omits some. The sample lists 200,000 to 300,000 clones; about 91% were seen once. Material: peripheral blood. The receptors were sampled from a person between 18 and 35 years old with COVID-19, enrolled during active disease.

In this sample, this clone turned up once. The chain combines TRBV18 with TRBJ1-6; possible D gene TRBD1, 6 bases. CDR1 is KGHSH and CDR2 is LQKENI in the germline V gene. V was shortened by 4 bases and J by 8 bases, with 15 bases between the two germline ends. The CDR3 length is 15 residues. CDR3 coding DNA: TGTGCCAGCTCACGGGGAGGGGGAACGGATTCACCCCTCCACTTT. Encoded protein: CASSRGGGTDSPLHF.

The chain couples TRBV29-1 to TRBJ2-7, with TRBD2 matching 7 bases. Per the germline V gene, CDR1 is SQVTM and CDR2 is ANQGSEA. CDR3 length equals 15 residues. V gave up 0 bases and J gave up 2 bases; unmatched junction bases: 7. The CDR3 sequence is CSVEEVGAGAYEQYF. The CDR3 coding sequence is TGCAGCGTTGAAGAGGTAGGTGCGGGAGCCTACGAGCAGTACTTC.

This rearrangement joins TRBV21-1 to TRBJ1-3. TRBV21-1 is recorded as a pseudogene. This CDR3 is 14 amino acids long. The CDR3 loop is CASTQGRSGNTIYF. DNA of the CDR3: TGTGCCAGCACCCAAGGGAGATCTGGAAACACCATATATTTT.

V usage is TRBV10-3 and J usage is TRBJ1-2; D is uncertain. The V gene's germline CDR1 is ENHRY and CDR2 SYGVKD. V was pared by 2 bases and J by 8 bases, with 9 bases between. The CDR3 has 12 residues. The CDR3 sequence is CAISEGLEGYTF. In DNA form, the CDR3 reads TGTGCCATCAGTGAGGGACTGGAGGGCTACACCTTC.

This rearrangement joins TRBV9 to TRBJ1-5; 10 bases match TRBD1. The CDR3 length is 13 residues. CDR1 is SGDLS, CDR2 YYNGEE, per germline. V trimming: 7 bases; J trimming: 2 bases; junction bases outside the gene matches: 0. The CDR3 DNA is TGTGCCAGCGGACAGGGGGGCAATCAGCCCCAGCATTTT. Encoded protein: CASGQGGNQPQHF.